These 16 T cell receptor beta chains originate from one sample sequenced in a study of CDR3 diversity in severe acne. TCRdb reprocessed the PCR reads via MiXCR and lists one record per CDR3 protein. The data hold about 100,000 distinct CDR3 sequences, with under 60% observed a single time. The sample consisted of blood. These receptors were obtained from a male donor with acne.

As regards this clonotype: The junction shows a germline mismatch at one end, possibly a read error. The rearrangement links TRBV29-1 to TRBJ2-2; D not certain. In germline, CDR1 is SQVTM, CDR2 ANQGSEA. CDR3 length: 12 residues. The DNA of the CDR3 is TGCAGCGTTGAAGTGATCGTGCAGGAGCAGTTTTTT. It yields the protein CSVEVIVQEQFF.

Ten or more counts support this clonotype. V gene TRBV19 combines with J gene TRBJ2-5; D might be TRBD1 (5 bases). Germline loops: CDR1 LNHDA, CDR2 SQIVND (reference sequence). V was trimmed by 4 bases and J by 4 bases, leaving 10 bases between them. The CDR3 length is 13 residues. CDR3 sequence reads: CASSTAGLETQYF. The CDR3 nucleotides read TGTGCCAGTAGTACGGCAGGGTTAGAGACCCAGTACTTC.

For the CDR3, the DNA is TGCGCCAGCAGCGCGCCTAGCGGGAGTGGGGGCTACGAGCAGTACTTC. This sequence encodes CASSAPSGSGGYEQYF. V usage is TRBV4-1 and J usage is TRBJ2-7; 10 bases map to TRBD2. The CDR3 length is 16 residues. J lost 3 bases, V lost 5 bases, and 10 bases had no gene match. Germline V gene lookup returns CDR1 MGHRA and CDR2 YSYEKL.

The chain links TRBV29-1 to TRBJ2-7, with D unclear. Germline V lookup: CDR1 SQVTM, CDR2 ANQGSEA. V lost 7 bases, J lost 3 bases, and 16 bases lay in between. This CDR3 is 13 amino acids long. CDR3 coding DNA: TGCAGCGCCTCAGTGGGGTCTGGCTACGAGCAGTACTTC. Protein sequence: CSASVGSGYEQYF.

A single count supports this clonotype. The V gene is TRBV7-8, the J gene TRBJ2-3; 8 nucleotides agree with TRBD2. Germline loops: CDR1 SGHVS, CDR2 FQNEAQ. The trim removed 1 base at V and 4 bases at J, leaving 4 bases unmatched. This CDR3 spans 15 amino acids. The CDR3 DNA reads TGTGCCAGCAGCTTAGGCGGGGGGCCGGCAGATACGCAGTATTTT. Its translation: CASSLGGGPADTQYF.

In this sample, this clonotype turned up many times. V is TRBV5-1 and J is TRBJ2-5; D unclear. Germline CDR1 reads SGHRS; CDR2 reads YFSETQ. This CDR3 comprises 15 residues. V lost 2 bases, J lost 3 bases, and 14 bases lay in between. CDR3 bases: TGCGCCAGCAGCTTCTCCGGAACCCTAGAAGAGACCCAGTACTTC. This gives the protein CASSFSGTLEETQYF.

This clonotype came up a few times. This chain uses TRBV6-5 with TRBJ2-5, with 7 bases fitting TRBD1. This CDR3 spans 15 amino acids. From germline, CDR1 is MNHEY and CDR2 SVGAGI. Trimming cost V 7 bases and J 4 bases; bases outside gene matches: 12. The CDR3: CASNRDPGTAETQYF. CDR3 nucleotides: TGTGCCAGCAACCGGGACCCCGGGACAGCAGAGACCCAGTACTTC.

The chain combines TRBV19 with TRBJ1-5; no clear D. Germline CDR1 is LNHDA and CDR2 is SQIVND (reference sequence). Between the trimmed V and J ends, which lost 3 bases and 4 bases, there was a span of 7 bases. The CDR3 is made up of 13 amino acids. CDR3 in amino acids: CASSIRQNQPQHF. DNA for the CDR3: TGTGCCAGTAGTATTAGGCAGAATCAGCCCCAGCATTTT.

This clonotype was counted many times. This sequence joins TRBV5-6 and TRBJ2-3, with D perhaps TRBD1 or TRBD2 (5 bases each). Germline assignment: CDR1 SGHDT and CDR2 YYEEEE. This CDR3 spans 13 amino acids. Trimming shortened V by 0 bases and J by 8 bases, and 10 bases separated the two germline ends. The CDR3 bases are TGTGCCAGCAGCTTGGCCAGGGACCCTACGCAGTATTTT. Its protein is CASSLARDPTQYF.

This clonotype is judged large. The V gene is TRBV29-1, the J gene TRBJ2-1, with D perhaps matching TRBD1 or TRBD2 (5 bases each). Germline assignment: CDR1 SQVTM and CDR2 ANQGSEA. Trimming stripped 3 bases from V and 7 bases from J, with 16 bases between. This CDR3 is built from 14 residues. CDR3 amino acids: CSVDPGTRWNEQFF. The CDR3 nucleotides read TGCAGCGTTGATCCGGGGACCCGTTGGAATGAGCAGTTCTTC.

V usage is TRBV6-6 and J usage is TRBJ2-2; D is uncertain. This CDR3 region has 14 residues. CDR1 is MNHNY, CDR2 SVGAGI, per germline (reference sequence). Trimming shortened V by 6 bases and J by 4 bases, and 12 bases separated the two germline ends. CDR3 residues: CASSGRLGTGELFF. In nucleotides, the CDR3 is TGTGCCAGCAGCGGACGGTTGGGCACCGGGGAGCTGTTTTTT.

This chain uses TRBV20-1 with TRBJ1-1; no clear D. V lost 7 bases and J lost 4, with 13 bases in between. Germline CDR1 and CDR2: DFQATT and SNEGSKA (reference sequence). This CDR3 spans 12 amino acids. CDR3 DNA sequence: TGCAGTGTAGGCAGGAAGGTCACTGAAGCTTTCTTT. Translating gives CSVGRKVTEAFF.

In the case of this clonotype: The junction departs from germline at one end; a sequencing error may be responsible. This chain uses TRBV7-8 with TRBJ2-7; 9 bases align to TRBD1. Germline-derived CDR1 and CDR2 are SGHVS and FQNEAQ. The CDR3 sequence is 14 residues long. The CDR3 sequence: CASSLRTGVYERYF. CDR3 in DNA: TGTGCCAGCAGCTTAAGGACAGGGGTGTACGAGCGGTACTTC.

A note on this clonotype: Possible read error: a much larger clone is one base away. The V call is TRBV6-5, the J call TRBJ1-2; tentative D call: TRBD1 (6 bases). The CDR3 contains 13 residues. Trimming took 5 bases from V and 8 from J, leaving 15 bases between them. Germline CDR1 and CDR2: MNHEY and SVGAGI. The CDR3 region has the DNA TGTGCCAGCAGTGCCTCAGGGGAGCTCGGCTACACCTTC. It specifies CASSASGELGYTF.

This clonotype showed up many times. V gene TRBV11-2 combines with J gene TRBJ2-1; D remains ambiguous. Germline V gene sequence: CDR1 SGHAT, CDR2 FQNNGV. Trimming removed 4 bases from V and 10 bases from J, with 14 bases in between. The CDR3 has 13 amino acids. This CDR3 reads CASSWAGNVEQFF. The CDR3 bases are TGTGCCAGCAGCTGGGCTGGGAACGTCGAGCAGTTCTTC.

This clonotype was picked up many times. In DNA form, the CDR3 reads TGTGCCAGCAGCCAACTAGCGGGGGGGCCCTACGAGCAGTACTTC. Translating gives CASSQLAGGPYEQYF. This sequence joins TRBV12-3 or TRBV12-4 and TRBJ2-7; TRBD2 matches at 13 bases. The J segment lost 2 bases and the V segment lost 6 bases, leaving 4 bases of the junction unmatched. The CDR3 has 15 residues.